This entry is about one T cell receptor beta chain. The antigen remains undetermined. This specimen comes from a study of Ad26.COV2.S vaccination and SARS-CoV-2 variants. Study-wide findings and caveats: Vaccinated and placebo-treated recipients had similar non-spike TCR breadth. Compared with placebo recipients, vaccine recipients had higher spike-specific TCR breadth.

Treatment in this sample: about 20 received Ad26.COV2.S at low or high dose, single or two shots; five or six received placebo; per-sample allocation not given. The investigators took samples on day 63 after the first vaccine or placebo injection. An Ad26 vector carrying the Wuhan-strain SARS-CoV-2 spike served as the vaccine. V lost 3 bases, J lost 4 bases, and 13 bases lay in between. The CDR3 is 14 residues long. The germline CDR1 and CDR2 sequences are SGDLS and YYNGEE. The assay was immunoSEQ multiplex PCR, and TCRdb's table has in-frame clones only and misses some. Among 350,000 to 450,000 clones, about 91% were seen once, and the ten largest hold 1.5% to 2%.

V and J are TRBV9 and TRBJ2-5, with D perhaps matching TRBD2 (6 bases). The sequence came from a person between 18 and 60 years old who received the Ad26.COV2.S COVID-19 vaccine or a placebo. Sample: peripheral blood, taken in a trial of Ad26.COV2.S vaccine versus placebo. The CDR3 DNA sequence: TGTGCCAGCAGCGCCTGGGACTCCACAGAGACCCAGTACTTC. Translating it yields CASSAWDSTETQYF.